This passage covers 24 T cell receptor beta chains from one sample sequenced in a study of early T cells in non-severe SARS-CoV-2 infection. TCRdb re-analysed the 5' RACE reads in MiXCR, keeping a single row per CDR3 protein. This sample carries tens of thousands of distinct CDR3 sequences, roughly 10% of them seen once, and the ten largest clones take 8.6%. Sequencing was done on a sample of whole blood. The receptors come from an adult who was a healthcare worker with PCR-confirmed SARS-CoV-2 infection or an uninfected control (not recorded which).

This clonotype has a count of ten or more. The chain uses TRBV27 and TRBJ1-1; D perhaps matches TRBD1 (5 bases). Germline loops: CDR1 MNHEY, CDR2 SMNVEV (reference sequence). V was trimmed by 7 bases and J by 9 bases, leaving 21 bases between them. The CDR3 extends over 14 amino acids. CDR3 region: CASTPSLGTGQAFF. The CDR3 nucleotides read TGTGCCAGCACCCCCTCTCTAGGGACGGGTCAAGCTTTCTTT.

The chain employs TRBV20-1 and TRBJ2-1; 11 bases align to TRBD2. The V gene's germline CDR1 is DFQATT and CDR2 SNEGSKA (reference sequence). The CDR3 length is 14 residues. V trimming: 5 bases; J trimming: 6 bases; junction bases outside the gene matches: 6. The DNA of the CDR3 is TGCAGTGCTTCCCCGGGACTAGCGGTCAATGAGCAGTTCTTC. This gives the protein CSASPGLAVNEQFF.

This clonotype was counted at least ten times. The V and J genes are TRBV19 and TRBJ2-6, with D possibly matching TRBD1 (5 bases). V was shortened by 4 bases and J by 0 bases, with 13 bases between the two germline ends. This CDR3 spans 17 amino acids. Per germline, CDR1 LNHDA and CDR2 SQIVND (reference sequence). CDR3 amino acids: CASSTHHRISGANVLTF. The CDR3 DNA is TGTGCCAGTAGTACCCACCACAGGATCTCTGGGGCCAACGTCCTGACTTTC.

This clonotype was seen at least ten times. The rearrangement links TRBV5-1 to TRBJ2-3, with D possibly TRBD2 on 6 matching bases. The CDR3 loop spans 16 amino acids. Germline V gene data show CDR1 as SGHRS and CDR2 as YFSETQ. Between the trimmed V and J ends, which lost 1 base and 5 bases, there was a span of 17 bases. CDR3 DNA: TGCGCCAGCAGCTTGACTCTAGCGATTCTGGGAGATACGCAGTATTTT. It is translated as CASSLTLAILGDTQYF.

There are many counts of this clonotype. The chain employs TRBV5-1 and TRBJ1-1; D not certain. The V and J ends lost 1 base and 1 base respectively, with 8 bases between them. Germline loops: CDR1 SGHRS, CDR2 YFSETQ. The CDR3 extends over 14 amino acids. CDR3 loop: CASSLPLGNTEAFF. Written as DNA, the CDR3 is TGCGCCAGCAGCTTGCCCTTGGGGAACACTGAAGCTTTCTTT. Full variable domain (outside the CDR3, taken from reference TRBV5-1 and TRBJ1-1): KAGVTQTPRYLIKTRGQQVTLSCSPISGHRSVSWYQQTPGQGLQFLFEYFSETQRNKGNFPGRFSGRQFSNSRSEMNVSTLELGDSALYLCASSLPLGNTEAFFGQGTRLTVV.

This clonotype turned up a few times. The rearrangement uses TRBV7-8 and TRBJ2-1; 9 bases are shared with TRBD2. In germline, CDR1 is SGHVS, CDR2 FQNEAQ. J lost 0 bases, V lost 5 bases, and 5 bases had no gene match. The CDR3 runs 16 residues. CDR3 loop: CASSASGASSYNEQFF. The CDR3 DNA follows: TGTGCCAGCAGCGCTAGCGGGGCGAGCTCCTACAATGAGCAGTTCTTC.

This clonotype occurred many times. The chain employs TRBV7-8 and TRBJ2-5; TRBD2 aligns across 12 bases. CDR1 is SGHVS, CDR2 FQNEAQ, per germline. V shed 4 bases and J 1 base; nucleotides not matched to a gene: 4. The CDR3 spans 16 residues. The CDR3 DNA reads TGTGCCAGCAGCTGGCGGACTAGCGGGACCCAAGAGACCCAGTACTTC. Amino acids: CASSWRTSGTQETQYF. The full variable domain, with the rest looked up from reference TRBV7-8 and TRBJ2-5, is GAGVSQSPRYKVAKRGQDVALRCDPISGHVSLFWYQQALGQGPEFLTYFQNEAQLDKSGLPSDRFFAERPEGSVSTLKIQRTQQEDSAVYLCASSWRTSGTQETQYFGPGTRLLVL.

This clonotype was counted many times. The V call is TRBV6-2 or TRBV6-3, the J call TRBJ2-1, with D possibly matching TRBD2 (5 bases). Looked up from germline, CDR1 is MNHEY and CDR2 is SVGEGT. Trimming shortened V by 6 bases and J by 3 bases, and 9 bases separated the two germline ends. The CDR3 loop spans 13 amino acids. The DNA for the CDR3 is TGTGCCAGCAGCACCGACTACTACAATGAGCAGTTCTTC. Protein: CASSTDYYNEQFF.

This clonotype appeared many times. V usage is TRBV29-1 and J usage is TRBJ1-1, with 8 bases matching TRBD1. Trimming removed 8 bases from V and 1 base from J; junction bases left unmatched: 6. Looked up from germline, CDR1 is SQVTM and CDR2 is ANQGSEA. The length of the CDR3 is 13 residues. CDR3 loop: CSLKTGGNTEAFF. Written as DNA, the CDR3 is TGCAGCCTTAAAACAGGGGGGAACACTGAAGCTTTCTTT.

The J gene is TRBJ2-1, the V gene TRBV18; 9 bases map to TRBD1. The CDR3 contains 12 residues. Germline V gene data show CDR1 as KGHSH and CDR2 as LQKENI. V lost 4 bases and J lost 14; bases outside the gene matches: 6. This chain's CDR3 is CASSHRTGEKFF. In DNA, the CDR3 is TGTGCCAGCTCACATCGGACAGGGGAGAAGTTCTTC.

In this sample, this clonotype turned up a few times. The chain employs TRBV6-5 and TRBJ1-1, with 7 bases fitting TRBD1. Trimming took 0 bases from V and 5 from J; bases not matched to a gene: 6. The CDR3 totals 15 residues. Germline V gives CDR1 MNHEY, CDR2 SVGAGI. The CDR3 loop is CASSYSTGRGTEAFF. Here the CDR3 DNA reads TGTGCCAGCAGTTACTCGACAGGGAGGGGGACTGAAGCTTTCTTT.

This clonotype was seen only a few times. J is TRBJ2-7 and V is TRBV4-1; D gene ambiguous. Germline V lookup: CDR1 MGHRA, CDR2 YSYEKL. Trimming removed 0 bases at V and 7 bases at J, with 16 bases between. The length of the CDR3 is 15 residues. DNA for the CDR3: TGCGCCAGCAGCCAAGATCCGTCGGGTTTACAGGAGCAGTACTTC. This codes for CASSQDPSGLQEQYF.

This clonotype was counted between two and nine times. The chain links TRBV20-1 to TRBJ2-7; D unclear. Germline CDR1 and CDR2: DFQATT and SNEGSKA (reference sequence). V lost 4 bases and J 2 bases, leaving 9 bases between the germline ends. The CDR3 is made up of 12 amino acids. DNA of the CDR3: TGCAGTGCTATCTTTCGCCCCTACGAGCAGTACTTC. Translated, it gives CSAIFRPYEQYF.

This clonotype was seen a few times. The rearrangement joins TRBV11-2 to TRBJ2-1, with TRBD2 matching 7 bases. The V gene end was trimmed by 1 base and the J gene end by 1 base; junction bases not matched to a gene: 7. Germline assignment: CDR1 SGHAT and CDR2 FQNNGV. CDR3 length equals 17 residues. CDR3 coding DNA: TGTGCCAGCAGCTTAGGTGTTAGCGGGTATTCCTACAATGAGCAGTTCTTC. Translating it yields CASSLGVSGYSYNEQFF.

This clonotype was seen at least ten times. The chain carries TRBV7-9 and TRBJ2-1, with a possible D match to TRBD2 (6 bases). The V and J ends lost 3 bases and 15 bases respectively, with 15 bases between them. CDR3 length: 12 residues. Germline lookup yields CDR1 SEHNR and CDR2 FQNEAQ (reference sequence). DNA of the CDR3: TGTGCCAGCAGCTTTTTCGGGACTCACTGGTTCTTC. This translates into CASSFFGTHWFF. Supplemented by reference TRBV7-9 and TRBJ2-1, the full variable domain reads DTGVSQNPRHKITKRGQNVTFRCDPISEHNRLYWYRQTLGQGPEFLTYFQNEAQLEKSRLLSDRFSAERPKGSFSTLEIQRTEQGDSAMYLCASSFFGTHWFFGPGTRLTVL.

The rearrangement links TRBV6-6 to TRBJ1-2, with TRBD1 as a possible D gene (6 bases). The CDR3 is 16 amino acids. V was clipped by 5 bases and J by 0 bases, with 16 bases between them. CDR1 is MNHNY and CDR2 is SVGAGI in the germline V gene (reference sequence). The CDR3 sequence: CASSTTTGYSNYGYTF. The CDR3 nucleotides read TGTGCCAGCAGTACTACTACAGGGTATTCTAACTATGGCTACACCTTC.

This clonotype was seen ten or more times. This chain links TRBV2 with TRBJ2-2; D remains ambiguous. Trimming stripped 0 bases from V and 2 bases from J, with 13 bases between. The CDR3 spans 17 residues. Germline V gives CDR1 SNHLY, CDR2 FYNNEI. DNA of the CDR3: TGTGCCAGCAGTGAAGCTTCGGGTTTTTATAACACCGGGGAGCTGTTTTTT. Translated, it gives CASSEASGFYNTGELFF.

This clonotype came up a few times. V gene TRBV7-9 combines with J gene TRBJ2-2; 7 bases map to TRBD1. CDR1 SEHNR and CDR2 FQNEAQ come from the germline V gene (reference sequence). V shed 5 bases, J shed 1 base, and the junction held 7 bases outside the gene matches. The CDR3 contains 16 residues. For the CDR3, the DNA is TGTGCCAGCAGCATGGGACAGCCGGGGAACACCGGGGAGCTGTTTTTT. Residues: CASSMGQPGNTGELFF.

The table lists this clonotype with many counts. J is TRBJ1-2 and V is TRBV12-3 or TRBV12-4; D unclear. This CDR3 has 10 residues. The V end lost 4 bases, the J end lost 8 bases, and 5 bases lay between the germline ends. CDR3 protein: CASSCVGYTF. CDR3 sequence (DNA): TGTGCCAGCAGTTGCGTCGGCTACACCTTC.

This clonotype appeared many times. The chain recombines TRBV10-3 with TRBJ1-5; no definite D call. Per the germline V gene, CDR1 is ENHRY and CDR2 is SYGVKD. The ends were cut back, 3 bases at V and 2 bases at J, with 11 bases in the middle. The CDR3 length is 15 residues. CDR3 in DNA: TGTGCCATCAGTGATTGGGTGGAAGGCAATCAGCCCCAGCATTTT. Translation gives CAISDWVEGNQPQHF.

This clonotype was seen many times. The gene calls are TRBV7-2 and TRBJ2-1; 11 bases align to TRBD2. The CDR3 has 18 residues. The germline V gene has CDR1 SGHTA and CDR2 FQGNSA. The V segment lost 5 bases and the J segment 0 bases; nucleotides outside the gene matches: 9. CDR3 sequence reads: CASSRVAGGASSYNEQFF. CDR3 nucleotides: TGTGCCAGCAGCCGAGTAGCGGGAGGGGCTAGCTCCTACAATGAGCAGTTCTTC.

This clonotype was picked up many times. This chain joins TRBV27 and TRBJ2-5; D gene unclear. Trimming took 6 bases from V and 0 from J, leaving 5 bases between them. The CDR3 runs 12 residues. Germline V lookup: CDR1 MNHEY, CDR2 SMNVEV (reference sequence). CDR3 region: CASSPDQETQYF. The CDR3 bases are TGTGCCAGCAGCCCTGACCAAGAGACCCAGTACTTC.

This clonotype was observed at least ten times. The chain is built from TRBV5-1 and TRBJ2-1; D might be TRBD1 (6 bases). The CDR3 length is 13 residues. V was shortened by 2 bases and J by 6 bases, with 9 bases between the two germline ends. Germline V gives CDR1 SGHRS, CDR2 YFSETQ. CDR3 sequence (DNA): TGCGCCAGCAGCTTAGGGGGATTCAATGAGCAGTTCTTC. Translating gives CASSLGGFNEQFF.

This sequence joins TRBV7-8 and TRBJ2-5, with D maybe TRBD2 (5 bases). Germline CDR1 is SGHVS and CDR2 is FQNEAQ. Trimming stripped 1 base from V and 7 bases from J, with 16 bases between. The CDR3 sequence is 15 residues long. CDR3 amino acids: CASSLVVAGEGTQYF. CDR3 in DNA: TGTGCCAGCAGCTTAGTTGTGGCCGGGGAAGGGACCCAGTACTTC.